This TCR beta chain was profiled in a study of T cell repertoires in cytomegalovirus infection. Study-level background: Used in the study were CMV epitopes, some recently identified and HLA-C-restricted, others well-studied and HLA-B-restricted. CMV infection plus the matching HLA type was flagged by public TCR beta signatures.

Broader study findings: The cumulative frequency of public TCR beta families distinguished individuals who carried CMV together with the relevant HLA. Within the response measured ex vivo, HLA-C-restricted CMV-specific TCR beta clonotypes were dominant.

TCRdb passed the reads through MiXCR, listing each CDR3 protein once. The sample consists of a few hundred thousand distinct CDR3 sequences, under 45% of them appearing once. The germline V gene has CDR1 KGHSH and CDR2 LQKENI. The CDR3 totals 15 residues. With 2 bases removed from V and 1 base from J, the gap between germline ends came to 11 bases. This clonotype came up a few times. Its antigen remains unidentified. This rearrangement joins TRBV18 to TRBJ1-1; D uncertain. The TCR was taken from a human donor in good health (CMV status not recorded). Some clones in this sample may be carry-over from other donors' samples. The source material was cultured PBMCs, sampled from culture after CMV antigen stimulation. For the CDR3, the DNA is TGTGCCAGCTCACCAGGCGTACAGAGGAACACTGAAGCTTTCTTT. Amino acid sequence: CASSPGVQRNTEAFF.